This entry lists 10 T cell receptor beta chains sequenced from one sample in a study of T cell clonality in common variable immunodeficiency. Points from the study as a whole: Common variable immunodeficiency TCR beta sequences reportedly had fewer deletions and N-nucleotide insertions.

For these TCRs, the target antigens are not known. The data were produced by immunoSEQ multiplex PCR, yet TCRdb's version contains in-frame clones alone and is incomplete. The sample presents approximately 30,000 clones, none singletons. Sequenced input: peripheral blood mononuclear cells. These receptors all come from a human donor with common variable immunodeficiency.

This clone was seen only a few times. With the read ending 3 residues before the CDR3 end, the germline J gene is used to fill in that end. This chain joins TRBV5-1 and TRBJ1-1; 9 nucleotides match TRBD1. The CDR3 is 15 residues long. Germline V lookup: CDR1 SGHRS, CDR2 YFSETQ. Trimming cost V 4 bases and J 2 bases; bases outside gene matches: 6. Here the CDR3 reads CASSRLDRGNTEAFF. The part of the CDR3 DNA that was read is TGCGCCAGCAGCAGACTGGACAGGGGAAACACTGAA.

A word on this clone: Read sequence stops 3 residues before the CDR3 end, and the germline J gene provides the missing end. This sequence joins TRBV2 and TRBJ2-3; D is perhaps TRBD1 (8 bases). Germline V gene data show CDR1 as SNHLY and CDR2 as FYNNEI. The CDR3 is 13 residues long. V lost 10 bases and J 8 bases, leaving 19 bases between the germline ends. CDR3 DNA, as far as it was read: TGTGCCAACACAGGGGGAGGGCCGGGTACG. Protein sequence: CANTGGGPGT. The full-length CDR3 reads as CANTGGGPGTQYF.

The CDR3 is CASSYDRDRISSYEQYF. The CDR3 bases that were read are TGTGCCAGCAGTTACGACAGGGACCGTATAAGCTCCTACGAG. This rearrangement joins TRBV2 to TRBJ2-7, with TRBD1 matching over 7 bases. The CDR3 end is not reached by the read, which stops 3 residues before it; the germline J gene fills it in. V shed 5 bases and J 0 bases; nucleotides not matched to a gene: 13. The CDR3 is 17 residues long. Germline V CDR1 and CDR2: SNHLY, FYNNEI.

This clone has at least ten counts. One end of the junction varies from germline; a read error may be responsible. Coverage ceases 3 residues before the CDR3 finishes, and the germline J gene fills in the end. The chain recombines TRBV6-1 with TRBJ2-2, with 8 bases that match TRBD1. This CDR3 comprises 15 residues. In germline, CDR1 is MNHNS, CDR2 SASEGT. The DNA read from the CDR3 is TGTGCCAGCCGTGACTTGGACAGGGCAACCGGGGAG. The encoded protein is CASRDLDRATGE. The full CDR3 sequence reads CASRDLDRATGELFF.

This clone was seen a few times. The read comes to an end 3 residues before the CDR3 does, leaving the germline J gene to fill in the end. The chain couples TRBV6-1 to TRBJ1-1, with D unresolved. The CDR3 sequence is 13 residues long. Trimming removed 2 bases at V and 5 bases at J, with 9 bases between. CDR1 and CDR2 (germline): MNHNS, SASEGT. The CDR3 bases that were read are TGTGCCAGCAGTGAACTTCGCGGGACTGAA. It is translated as CASSELRGTE. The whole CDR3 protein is CASSELRGTEAFF.

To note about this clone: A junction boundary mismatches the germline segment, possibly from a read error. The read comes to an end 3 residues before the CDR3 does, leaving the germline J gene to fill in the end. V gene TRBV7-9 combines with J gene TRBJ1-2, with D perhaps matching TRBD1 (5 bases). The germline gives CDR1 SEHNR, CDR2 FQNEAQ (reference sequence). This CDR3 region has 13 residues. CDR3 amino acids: CSSSLQTDYGYTF. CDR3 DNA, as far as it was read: TGTTCCAGCAGCTTGCAGACAGATTATGGC.

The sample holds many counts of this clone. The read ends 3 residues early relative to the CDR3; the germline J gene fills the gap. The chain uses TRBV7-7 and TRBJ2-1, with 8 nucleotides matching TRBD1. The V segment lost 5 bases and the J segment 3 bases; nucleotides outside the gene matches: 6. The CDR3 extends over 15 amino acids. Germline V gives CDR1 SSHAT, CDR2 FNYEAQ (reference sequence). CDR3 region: CASSAGTGGYNEQFF. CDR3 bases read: TGTGCCAGCAGCGCTGGGACAGGAGGCTACAATGAG.

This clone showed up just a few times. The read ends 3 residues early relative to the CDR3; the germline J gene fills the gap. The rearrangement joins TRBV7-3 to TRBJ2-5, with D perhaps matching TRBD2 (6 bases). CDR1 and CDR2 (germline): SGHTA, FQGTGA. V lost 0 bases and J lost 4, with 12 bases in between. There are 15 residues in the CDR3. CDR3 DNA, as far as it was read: TGTGCCAGCAGCTTAACGGTGGGACTGATAGAGACC. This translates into CASSLTVGLIET. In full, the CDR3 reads CASSLTVGLIETQYF.

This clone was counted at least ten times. Partial CDR3 DNA: TGTGCCAGCAGATGGGGAGGGGAGACAGATACG. This encodes CASRWGGETDT. The whole CDR3 sequence reads CASRWGGETDTQYF. The chain has TRBV2 and TRBJ2-3, with 7 bases matching TRBD2. The CDR3 end lies 3 residues beyond the end of the read and is filled in from the germline J gene. Germline assignment: CDR1 SNHLY and CDR2 FYNNEI. CDR3 length equals 14 residues. Trimming at V came to 6 bases and at J to 3 bases, leaving 6 bases not matched to a gene.

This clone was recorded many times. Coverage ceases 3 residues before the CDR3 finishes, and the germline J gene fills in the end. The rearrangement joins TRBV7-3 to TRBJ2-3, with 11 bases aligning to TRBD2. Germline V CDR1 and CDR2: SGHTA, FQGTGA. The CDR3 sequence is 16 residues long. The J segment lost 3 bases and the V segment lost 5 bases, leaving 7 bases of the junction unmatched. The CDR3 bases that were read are TGTGCCAGCAGCGCAGCTAGCGGGAGGAGTACAGATACG. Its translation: CASSAASGRSTDT. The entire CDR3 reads CASSAASGRSTDTQYF.